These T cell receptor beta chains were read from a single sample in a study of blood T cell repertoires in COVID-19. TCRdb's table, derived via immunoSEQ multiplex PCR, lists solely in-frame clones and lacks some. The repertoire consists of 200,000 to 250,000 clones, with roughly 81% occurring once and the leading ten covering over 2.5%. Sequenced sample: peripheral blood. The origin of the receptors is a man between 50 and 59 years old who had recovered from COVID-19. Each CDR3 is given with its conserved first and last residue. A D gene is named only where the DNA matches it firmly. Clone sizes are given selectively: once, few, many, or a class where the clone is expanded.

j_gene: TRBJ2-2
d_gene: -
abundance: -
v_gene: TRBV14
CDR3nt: TGTGCCAGCAGCCAAGAGCGGGTGAACACCGGGGAGCTGTTTTTT
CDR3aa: CASSQERVNTGELFF

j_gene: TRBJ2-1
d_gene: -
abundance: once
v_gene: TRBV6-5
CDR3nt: TGTGCCAGCAGTTTGAGGGTCCACTCCTACAATGAGCAGTTCTTC
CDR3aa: CASSLRVHSYNEQFF

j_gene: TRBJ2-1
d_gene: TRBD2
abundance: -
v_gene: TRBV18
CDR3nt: TGTGCCAGCTCCCCGAATGCCGGGACTAGCTCCTACAATGAGCAGTTCTTC
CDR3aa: CASSPNAGTSSYNEQFF

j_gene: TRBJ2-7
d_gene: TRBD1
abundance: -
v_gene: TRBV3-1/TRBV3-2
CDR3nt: TGTGCCAGCAGCCCCGGGACAGCGTTATCCTACGAGCAGTACTTC
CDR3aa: CASSPGTALSYEQYF

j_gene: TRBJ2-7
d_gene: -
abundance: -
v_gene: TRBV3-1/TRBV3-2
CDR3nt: TGTGCCAGCAGCCAAGGGGCGTCTGAGCAGTACTTC
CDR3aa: CASSQGASEQYF

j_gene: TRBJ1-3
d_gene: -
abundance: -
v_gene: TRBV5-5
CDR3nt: TGTGCCAGCAGCTTACTCCCCAATTCTGGAAACACCATATATTTT
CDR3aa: CASSLLPNSGNTIYF

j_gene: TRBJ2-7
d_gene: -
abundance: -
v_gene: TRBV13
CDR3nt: TGTGCCAGCAGCTTATACGGGATTCCCGGCGAGCAGTACTTC
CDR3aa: CASSLYGIPGEQYF

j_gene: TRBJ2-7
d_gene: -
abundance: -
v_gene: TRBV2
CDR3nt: TGTGCCAGCAGTCGGAGCTACGAGCAGTACTTC
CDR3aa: CASSRSYEQYF

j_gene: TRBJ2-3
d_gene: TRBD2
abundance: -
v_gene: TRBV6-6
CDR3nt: TGTGCCAGCAGTTACGCGCCGGGAGGGCCACAGGATACGCAGTATTTT
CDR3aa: CASSYAPGGPQDTQYF

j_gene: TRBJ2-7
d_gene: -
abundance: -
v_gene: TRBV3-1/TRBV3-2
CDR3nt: TGTGCCAGCAGCCGGGGGAGTAGCGGCTACGAGCAGTACTTC
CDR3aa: CASSRGSSGYEQYF

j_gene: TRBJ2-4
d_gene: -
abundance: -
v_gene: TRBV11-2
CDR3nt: TGTGCCAGCAGCTTAGTCCAGGGTGGAAACATTCAGTACTTC
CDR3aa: CASSLVQGGNIQYF

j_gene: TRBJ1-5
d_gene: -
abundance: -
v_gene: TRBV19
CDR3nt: TGTGCCAGTAGTAAAATCGCGGGCCGGGGGAAAAATCAGCCCCAGCATTTT
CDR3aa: CASSKIAGRGKNQPQHF

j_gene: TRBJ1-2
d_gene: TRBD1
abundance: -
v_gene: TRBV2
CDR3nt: TGTGCCAGCAGTGAAAATTCGGGACAGGGGTATGGCTACACCTTC
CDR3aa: CASSENSGQGYGYTF

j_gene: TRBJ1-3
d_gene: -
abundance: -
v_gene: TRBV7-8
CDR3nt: TGTGCCAGCAGCTTACAGGTCGTCTACTCCTCTGGAAACACCATATATTTT
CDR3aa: CASSLQVVYSSGNTIYF

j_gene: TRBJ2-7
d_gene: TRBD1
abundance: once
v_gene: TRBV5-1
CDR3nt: TGCGCCAGCAGCTTTCAGGGGGCGCCTTACGAGCAGTACTTC
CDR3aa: CASSFQGAPYEQYF

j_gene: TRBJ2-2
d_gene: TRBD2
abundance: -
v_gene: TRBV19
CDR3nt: TGTGCCAGTAGTATAGGAGATCGGCTAGCGGACCTGAACACCGGGGAGCTGTTTTTT
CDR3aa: CASSIGDRLADLNTGELFF

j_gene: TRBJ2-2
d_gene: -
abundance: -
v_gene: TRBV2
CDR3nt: TGTGCCAGCAGTGTGCGGACTACCAACACCGGGGAGCTGTTTTTT
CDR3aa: CASSVRTTNTGELFF

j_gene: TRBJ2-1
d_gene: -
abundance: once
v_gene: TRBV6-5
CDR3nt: TGTGCCAGCACCAATATGCGGGGCCTCGGAGGCGAGCAGTTCTTC
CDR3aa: CASTNMRGLGGEQFF

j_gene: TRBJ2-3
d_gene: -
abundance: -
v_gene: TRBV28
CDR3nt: TGTGCCAGCAGTCCCATCGACACCCCCGTTAGCACAGATACGCAGTATTTT
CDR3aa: CASSPIDTPVSTDTQYF

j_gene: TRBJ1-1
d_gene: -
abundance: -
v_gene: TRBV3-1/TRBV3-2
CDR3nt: TGTGCCAGCAGCCAGGGCCCCATGATGAACACTGAAGCTTTCTTT
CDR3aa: CASSQGPMMNTEAFF

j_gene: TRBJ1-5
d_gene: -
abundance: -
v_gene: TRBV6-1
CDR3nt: TGTGCCAGCAGTGAAGCGAATAACCCGAGGGATCAGCCCCAGCATTTT
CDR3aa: CASSEANNPRDQPQHF

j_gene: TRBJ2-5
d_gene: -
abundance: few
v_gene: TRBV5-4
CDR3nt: TGTGCCAGCAGCTTGGAACTAGCCAAAGAGACCCAGTACTTC
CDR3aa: CASSLELAKETQYF

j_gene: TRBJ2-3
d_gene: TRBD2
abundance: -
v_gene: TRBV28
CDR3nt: TGTGCCAGCATCCAAGGTGGACTAGCGTTCAGGGATACGCAGTATTTT
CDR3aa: CASIQGGLAFRDTQYF

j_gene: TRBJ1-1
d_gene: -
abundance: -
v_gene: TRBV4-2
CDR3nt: TGTGCCAGCAGCCAAGGGTCGAGAGGGCCGGAACACATGAACACTGAAGCTTTCTTT
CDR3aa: CASSQGSRGPEHMNTEAFF

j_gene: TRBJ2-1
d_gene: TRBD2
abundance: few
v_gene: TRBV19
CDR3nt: TGTGCCAGTAGTGCCCGGGACTACCTTTGGAATGAGCAGTTCTTC
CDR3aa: CASSARDYLWNEQFF

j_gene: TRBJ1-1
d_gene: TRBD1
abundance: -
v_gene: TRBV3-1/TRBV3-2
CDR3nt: TGTGCCAGCAGCCAAGGGACAGGGTCGAACACTGAAGCTTTCTTT
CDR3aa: CASSQGTGSNTEAFF

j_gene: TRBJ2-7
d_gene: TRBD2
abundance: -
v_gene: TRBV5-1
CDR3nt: TGCGCCAGCAGCCCTTCCGCGGGAGTATACGAGCAGTACTTC
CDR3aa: CASSPSAGVYEQYF

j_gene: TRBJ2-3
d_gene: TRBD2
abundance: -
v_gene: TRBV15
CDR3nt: TGTGCCACCAGCAGAGGATGGACTAGCGGGCCTTCAGATACGCAGTATTTT
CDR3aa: CATSRGWTSGPSDTQYF

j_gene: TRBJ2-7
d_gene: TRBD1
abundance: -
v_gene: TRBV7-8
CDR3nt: TGTGCCAGCAGCCTATTACAGGGGGCGGCCAACGAGCAGTACTTC
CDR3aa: CASSLLQGAANEQYF

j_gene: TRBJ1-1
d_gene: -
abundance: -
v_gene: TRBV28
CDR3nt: TGTGCCAGCAGTTCGGTACCTGAAGCTTTCTTT
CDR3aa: CASSSVPEAFF

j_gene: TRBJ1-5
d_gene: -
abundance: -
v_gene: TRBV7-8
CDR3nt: TGTGCCAGCAGCCACGGGCCAGACCGGGGGCAGCCCCAGCATTTT
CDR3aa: CASSHGPDRGQPQHF

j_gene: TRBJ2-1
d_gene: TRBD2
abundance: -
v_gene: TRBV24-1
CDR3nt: TGTGCCACCAGTGATTTGGTAGCGGGGAAGTACAATGAGCAGTTCTTC
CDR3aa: CATSDLVAGKYNEQFF

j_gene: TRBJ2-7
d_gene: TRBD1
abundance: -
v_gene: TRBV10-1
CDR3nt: TGCGCCAGCAGTGACACAGGGGCGCCCTCCTACGAGCAGTACTTC
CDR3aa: CASSDTGAPSYEQYF

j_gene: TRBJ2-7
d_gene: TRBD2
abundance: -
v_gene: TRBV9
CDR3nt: TGTGCCAGCAGCACGGGACTAACCTTCCCCTACGAGCAGTACTTC
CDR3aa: CASSTGLTFPYEQYF

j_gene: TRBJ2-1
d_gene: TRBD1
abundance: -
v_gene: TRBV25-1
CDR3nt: TGTGCCAGCAGTGGATTGCCCACAGGGGTTAGCTCCTACAATGAGCAGTTCTTC
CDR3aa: CASSGLPTGVSSYNEQFF

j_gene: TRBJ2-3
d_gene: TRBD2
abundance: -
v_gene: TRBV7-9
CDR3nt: TGTGCCAGCAGCCCCCGGACTAGCGGGAGCGCAGATACGCAGTATTTT
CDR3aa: CASSPRTSGSADTQYF

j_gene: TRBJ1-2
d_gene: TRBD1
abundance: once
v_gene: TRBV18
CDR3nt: TGTGCCAGCTCACCGACCTTGACAGGGCAATATGGCTACACCTTC
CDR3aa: CASSPTLTGQYGYTF

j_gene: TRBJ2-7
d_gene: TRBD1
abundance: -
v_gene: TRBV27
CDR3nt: TGTGCCAGCAGTCTCCGGGACAGGGCCTACGAGCAGTACTTC
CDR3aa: CASSLRDRAYEQYF

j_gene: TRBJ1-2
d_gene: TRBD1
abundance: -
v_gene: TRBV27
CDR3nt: TGTGCCAGCAGTTTAGGGACAGGGATCTATGGCTACACCTTC
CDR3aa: CASSLGTGIYGYTF

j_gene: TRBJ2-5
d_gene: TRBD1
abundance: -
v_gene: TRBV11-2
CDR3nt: TGTGCCAGCAGCTCCGGACAGGTTGCTATGGAGACCCAGTACTTC
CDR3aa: CASSSGQVAMETQYF

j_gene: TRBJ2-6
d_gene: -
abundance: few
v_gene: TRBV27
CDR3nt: TGTGCCAGCAGTAGCCTTAACTCTGGGGCCAACGTCCTGACTTTC
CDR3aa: CASSSLNSGANVLTF

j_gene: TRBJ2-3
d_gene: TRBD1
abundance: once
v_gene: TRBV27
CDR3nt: TGTGCCAGCAGTGGCGGGACAGGGTCCGCAGATACGCAGTATTTT
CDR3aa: CASSGGTGSADTQYF

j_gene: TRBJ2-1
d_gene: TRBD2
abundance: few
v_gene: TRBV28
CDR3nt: TGTGCCAGCAAGGGACTAGCGGGAGGGGAGAGCTCCTACAATGAGCAGTTCTTC
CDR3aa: CASKGLAGGESSYNEQFF

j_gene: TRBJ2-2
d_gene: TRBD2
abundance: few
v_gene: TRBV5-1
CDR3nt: TGCGCCAGCAGCTCGGGTAGCGGGAGGGAAGCCGGGGAGCTGTTTTTT
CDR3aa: CASSSGSGREAGELFF

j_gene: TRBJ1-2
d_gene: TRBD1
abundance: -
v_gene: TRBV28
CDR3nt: TGTGCCAGCAGTACCCGGACAGGGGGCAAAGGCTATGGCTACACCTTC
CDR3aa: CASSTRTGGKGYGYTF

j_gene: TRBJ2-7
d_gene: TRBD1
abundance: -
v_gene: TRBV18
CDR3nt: TGTGCCAGCTCACCCACCCGGGACAGGGACTACGAGCAGTACTTC
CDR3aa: CASSPTRDRDYEQYF

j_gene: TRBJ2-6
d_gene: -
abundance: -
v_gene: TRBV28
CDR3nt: TGTGCCAGCAGTTTCCAACAAATCTCTGGGGCCAACGTCCTGACTTTC
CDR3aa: CASSFQQISGANVLTF

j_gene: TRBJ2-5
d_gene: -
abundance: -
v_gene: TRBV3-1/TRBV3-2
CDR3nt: TGTGCCAGCAGCCAAGGTTATGGGAGCCAAGAGACCCAGTACTTC
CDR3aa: CASSQGYGSQETQYF

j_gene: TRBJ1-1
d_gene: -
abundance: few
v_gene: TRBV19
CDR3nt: TGTGCCAGTATCAATAGAGGGAACACTGAAGCTTTCTTT
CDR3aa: CASINRGNTEAFF

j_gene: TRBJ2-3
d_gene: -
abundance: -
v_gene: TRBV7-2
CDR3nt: TGTGCCAGCAGCTTAGAAGACATCGGATGGGCAGATACGCAGTATTTT
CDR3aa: CASSLEDIGWADTQYF

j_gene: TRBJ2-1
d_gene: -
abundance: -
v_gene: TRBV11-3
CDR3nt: TGTGCCAGCAGCTTAGCGGGAGCCTCCTACAATGAGCAGTTCTTC
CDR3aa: CASSLAGASYNEQFF

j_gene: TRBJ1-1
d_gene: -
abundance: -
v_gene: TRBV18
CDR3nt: TGTGCCAGCTCACCAAGGCCGGTTCAGGACACTGAAGCTTTCTTT
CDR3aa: CASSPRPVQDTEAFF

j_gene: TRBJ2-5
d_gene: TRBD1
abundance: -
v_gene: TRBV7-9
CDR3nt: TGTGCCAGCAGCTCAAGGACAGGAATGGGGGAAGAGACCCAGTACTTC
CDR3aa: CASSSRTGMGEETQYF

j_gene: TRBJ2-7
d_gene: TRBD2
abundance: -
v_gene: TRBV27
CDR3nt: TGTGCCAGCAGTTTATCCCCCGTGGTAGCGGGGGCCTACGAGCAGTACTTC
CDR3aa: CASSLSPVVAGAYEQYF